These 23 T cell receptor beta chains came from one sample sequenced in a study of blood T cell repertoires in COVID-19. The method was immunoSEQ multiplex PCR; TCRdb's version includes in-frame clones alone and lacks a portion of them. The table lists hundreds of thousands of clones, around 86% of them singletons. Sequencing used PBMCs or T cells enriched from blood (not recorded which). The origin of the receptors is a man younger than 35 who had recovered from COVID-19.

The chain recombines TRBV19 with TRBJ1-2; 9 bases align to TRBD1. Per germline, CDR1 LNHDA and CDR2 SQIVND (reference sequence). The V segment lost 5 bases and the J segment 6 bases; nucleotides outside the gene matches: 13. There are 16 residues in the CDR3. The CDR3 DNA sequence: TGTGCCAGTAGTCCTCAGCGGACAGGGGCGGGGGATGGCTACACCTTC. This translates into CASSPQRTGAGDGYTF.

This clone was seen more than once but under ten times. This chain joins TRBV5-1 and TRBJ1-2, with TRBD1 matching 7 bases. The CDR3 consists of 15 residues. The V gene's germline CDR1 is SGHRS and CDR2 YFSETQ. Unmatched junction bases numbered 10, after V lost 4 bases and J lost 4 bases. The CDR3 loop reads CASSESPGQTYGYTF. The CDR3 nucleotides read TGCGCCAGCAGCGAAAGCCCGGGACAGACCTATGGCTACACCTTC.

The chain links TRBV6-5 to TRBJ2-7; 7 nucleotides agree with TRBD2. The CDR3 spans 13 residues. V dropped 8 bases and J dropped 3; count of bases not matched to a gene: 7. In germline, CDR1 is MNHEY, CDR2 SVGAGI. CDR3 sequence: CASGSTSVYEQYF. CDR3 nucleotides: TGTGCCAGCGGCAGTACTAGCGTCTACGAGCAGTACTTC.

The J gene is TRBJ1-5, the V gene TRBV4-1; D ambiguous. The germline V gene encodes CDR1 MGHRA and CDR2 YSYEKL. Trimming stripped 1 base from V and 3 bases from J, with 10 bases between. The CDR3 length is 15 residues. CDR3 sequence reads: CASSQGWSPNQPQHF. DNA of the CDR3: TGCGCCAGCAGCCAAGGTTGGAGCCCCAATCAGCCCCAGCATTTT.

This rearrangement joins TRBV11-3 to TRBJ2-3, with 8 positions matching TRBD1. In germline, CDR1 is SGHNT, CDR2 YENEEA. The CDR3 contains 15 residues. J lost 7 bases, V lost 5 bases, and 11 bases had no gene match. The CDR3 is CASSASKGQAYTQYF. The CDR3 DNA reads as TGTGCCAGCAGCGCTAGCAAGGGACAGGCTTATACGCAGTATTTT.

The chain is built from TRBV5-5 and TRBJ1-5; D possibly corresponds to TRBD1 (5 bases). The CDR3 length is 16 residues. V dropped 0 bases and J dropped 7 bases, with 17 bases sitting between them. CDR1 and CDR2 (germline): SGHKS, YYEKEE (reference sequence). This chain's CDR3 is CASSLGRGGVIQPQHF. In DNA form, the CDR3 reads TGTGCCAGCAGCTTGGGAAGGGGAGGGGTAATCCAGCCCCAGCATTTT.

The chain couples TRBV12-3 or TRBV12-4 to TRBJ1-1, with D tentatively TRBD1 (6 bases). The CDR3 extends over 13 amino acids. Trimming took off 6 bases at V and 6 bases at J, with 14 bases between the two ends. The CDR3 region has the DNA TGTGCCAGCAGCCAGGGGTCGGGGCCTGAAGCTTTCTTT. Protein product: CASSQGSGPEAFF.

The rearrangement uses TRBV4-1 and TRBJ1-5, with 7 bases identical to TRBD1. The CDR3 consists of 17 residues. Germline V gives CDR1 MGHRA, CDR2 YSYEKL. Germline trimming cut 5 bases from V and 0 bases from J; bases unmatched to any gene: 10. CDR3 loop: CASSFLPQGDSNQPQHF. Written as DNA, the CDR3 is TGCGCCAGCAGCTTTCTACCTCAGGGGGATAGCAATCAGCCCCAGCATTTT.

This clone was seen a single time. The chain uses TRBV24-1 and TRBJ1-2; 10 bases map to TRBD1. The trim removed 4 bases at V and 4 bases at J, leaving 5 bases unmatched. The CDR3 contains 15 residues. Germline lookup yields CDR1 KGHDR and CDR2 SFDVKD. The CDR3 coding sequence is TGTGCCACCAGTGAGACAGGGGGCGGCAGCTATGGCTACACCTTC. Its protein product is CATSETGGGSYGYTF.

This chain uses TRBV5-1 with TRBJ2-1; D may be TRBD2 (6 bases). Germline CDR1 and CDR2: SGHRS and YFSETQ. The ends were cut back, 0 bases at V and 2 bases at J, with 12 bases in the middle. The CDR3 contains 16 residues. The chain's CDR3 is CASSLAGLLTYNEQFF. Written as DNA, the CDR3 is TGCGCCAGCAGCTTGGCGGGACTCCTGACCTACAATGAGCAGTTCTTC.

V usage is TRBV6-2 or TRBV6-3 and J usage is TRBJ2-7; the match to TRBD1 covers 7 bases. The CDR3 sequence is 16 residues long. V was pared by 4 bases and J by 0 bases, with 9 bases of the junction left unmatched. Germline assignment: CDR1 MNHEY and CDR2 SVGEGT. CDR3 coding DNA: TGTGCCAGCAGTTCCCGGGAATGGACAGGCTCCTACGAGCAGTACTTC. Protein sequence: CASSSREWTGSYEQYF.

This rearrangement joins TRBV5-6 to TRBJ1-5; tentatively, D is TRBD1 (5 bases). The V end lost 3 bases, the J end lost 4 bases, and 11 bases lay between the germline ends. The CDR3 sequence is 14 residues long. The V gene's germline CDR1 is SGHDT and CDR2 YYEEEE. CDR3 in DNA: TGTGCCAGCAGCTGGAGGGGCCCGAATCAGCCCCAGCATTTT. It is translated as CASSWRGPNQPQHF.

The chain employs TRBV7-9 and TRBJ1-2; D might be TRBD1 (6 bases). Trimming cost V 5 bases and J 2 bases, with 15 bases left between them. The CDR3 is made up of 15 amino acids. CDR1 is SEHNR, CDR2 FQNEAQ, per germline (reference sequence). The CDR3 nucleotides are TGTGCCAGCAGCACCAGGACAGAGACGAACTATGGCTACACCTTC. Translated: CASSTRTETNYGYTF.

This rearrangement joins TRBV11-2 to TRBJ1-6; no definite D call. This CDR3 comprises 17 residues. Between the trimmed V and J ends, which lost 5 bases and 0 bases, there was a span of 14 bases. From germline, CDR1 is SGHAT and CDR2 FQNNGV. The CDR3 bases are TGTGCCAGCAGCCTAAAGGACGGGAGCTCCTATAATTCACCCCTCCACTTT. This sequence encodes CASSLKDGSSYNSPLHF.

This clone occurred once. J is TRBJ1-5 and V is TRBV19; maybe TRBD1 (6 bases). Germline CDR1 and CDR2: LNHDA and SQIVND (reference sequence). The CDR3 is made up of 14 amino acids. V lost 5 bases to trimming and J lost 6 bases, with 14 bases between them. The CDR3 DNA sequence: TGTGCCAGTAGTCTGGACAGACACGGTCAGCCCCAGCATTTT. It yields the protein CASSLDRHGQPQHF. The full variable domain, rest sourced from reference TRBV19 and TRBJ1-5, is DGGITQSPKYLFRKEGQNVTLSCEQNLNHDAMYWYRQDPGQGLRLIYYSQIVNDFQKGDIAEGYSVSREKKESFPLTVTSAQKNPTAFYLCASSLDRHGQPQHFGDGTRLSIL.

This rearrangement joins TRBV18 to TRBJ1-1; TRBD1 might be the D (6 bases). The CDR3 has 15 amino acids. CDR1 and CDR2 from the germline V gene are KGHSH and LQKENI. V lost 2 bases and J 1 base, leaving 11 bases between the germline ends. CDR3 in DNA: TGTGCCAGCTCACCAGTAGACAGGAAGAACACTGAAGCTTTCTTT. Protein product: CASSPVDRKNTEAFF.

The V call is TRBV28, the J call TRBJ1-3; TRBD1 is a possible D gene (5 bases). Trimming left V 4 bases short and J 7 bases short, with 17 bases between. Germline CDR1 is MDHEN and CDR2 is SYDVKM. The CDR3 sequence is 15 residues long. In DNA, the CDR3 is TGTGCCAGCAGTTCAGGGACCCTTCGGGGGAACACCATATATTTT. Its translation is CASSSGTLRGNTIYF.

This chain uses TRBV11-2 with TRBJ2-7; 7 positions agree with TRBD2. The V segment lost 1 base and the J segment 3 bases; nucleotides outside the gene matches: 12. Per the germline V gene, CDR1 is SGHAT and CDR2 is FQNNGV. The CDR3 totals 17 residues. DNA of the CDR3: TGTGCCAGCAGCTTAGCCCCCAGTGGGGGGGTGAACTACGAGCAGTACTTC. Translated: CASSLAPSGGVNYEQYF.

The genes are TRBV2 and TRBJ1-5; 8 nucleotides align to TRBD1. With V trimmed by 6 bases and J by 4 bases, 8 bases remained unmatched. The CDR3 runs 15 residues. Per germline, CDR1 SNHLY and CDR2 FYNNEI. CDR3 protein: CASSGQGNVNQPQHF. The CDR3 bases are TGTGCCAGCAGCGGACAGGGTAACGTGAATCAGCCCCAGCATTTT. The whole variable domain, filled in from reference TRBV2 and TRBJ1-5, reads EPEVTQTPSHQVTQMGQEVILRCVPISNHLYFYWYRQILGQKVEFLVSFYNNEISEKSEIFDDQFSVERPDGSNFTLKIRSTKLEDSAMYFCASSGQGNVNQPQHFGDGTRLSIL.

As for this clone: In the same sample, other DNA sequences code for this CDR3. The gene calls are TRBV4-1 and TRBJ2-7; 8 bases align to TRBD1. The CDR3 has 13 amino acids. CDR1 MGHRA and CDR2 YSYEKL come from the germline V gene. V lost 3 bases, J lost 4 bases, and 2 bases stayed unmatched. This CDR3 reads CASSQDRAYEQYF. CDR3 bases: TGCGCCAGCAGCCAGGACAGGGCGTACGAGCAGTACTTC.

V and J are TRBV28 and TRBJ1-5; D not resolved. Between the trimmed V and J ends, which lost 1 base and 6 bases, there was a span of 7 bases. The CDR3 runs to 13 residues. CDR1 and CDR2 (germline): MDHEN, SYDVKM. The chain's CDR3 is CASSLSRFQPQHF. The CDR3 coding sequence is TGTGCCAGCAGTTTATCGCGTTTTCAGCCCCAGCATTTT. Using reference TRBV28 and TRBJ1-5 for the parts outside the CDR3, the full variable domain is DVKVTQSSRYLVKRTGEKVFLECVQDMDHENMFWYRQDPGLGLRLIYFSYDVKMKEKGDIPEGYSVSREKKERFSLILESASTNQTSMYLCASSLSRFQPQHFGDGTRLSIL.

The chain joins TRBV12-5 to TRBJ2-3; TRBD2 might be the D (5 bases). V was trimmed by 1 base and J by 0 bases, leaving 14 bases between them. From germline, CDR1 is LGHNT and CDR2 FRNRAP. CDR3 length: 17 amino acids. The CDR3, as DNA: TGTGCTAGTGGTTTGGATCACCGGGGATTCAGCACAGATACGCAGTATTTT. Protein sequence: CASGLDHRGFSTDTQYF.

The chain joins TRBV28 to TRBJ1-1; 10 bases are a match to TRBD1. Germline-derived CDR1 and CDR2 are MDHEN and SYDVKM. This CDR3 contains 13 residues. The V and J ends lost 10 bases and 5 bases, in that order; junction bases with no gene match: 7. The CDR3 loop reads CATVGQGITEAFF. The CDR3 coding sequence is TGTGCCACGGTGGGACAGGGGATAACTGAAGCTTTCTTT.